One TCR beta chain is described in this entry. The target antigen is unknown. These data originate in a study of cytomegalovirus exposure and HLA in healthy donors. Overall study findings and caveats: Apart from CMV serostatus, no immune exposure information was available.

Trimming removed 5 bases at V and 9 bases at J, with 11 bases between. Germline values: CDR1 SGHTA, CDR2 FQGTGA. This CDR3 contains 12 residues. With 60 Vbeta and 13 Jbeta primers, the PCR was carried out. Measured with immunoSEQ multiplex PCR; TCRdb has only the in-frame clones, and not every one. Among approximately 170,000 clones listed, roughly 80% were seen once. This clonotype originated in a female donor in good health and CMV-seronegative. Sequenced: PBMCs. The chain is built from TRBV7-3 and TRBJ2-1; no clear D gene. The CDR3 protein is CASSQNPGEQFF. CDR3 bases: TGTGCCAGCAGCCAGAACCCGGGTGAGCAGTTCTTC.